A selection of T cell receptor beta chains follows, all from one sample in a study of tumor-infiltrating lymphocytes in primary liver carcinoma. Using its own MiXCR run on the multiplex PCR reads, TCRdb lists one record per CDR3 protein. This table holds 50,000 to 70,000 distinct CDR3 sequences, 70% to 85% found once. The specimen was liver tumor tissue from sampling region 2. The receptor set was obtained from a man between 40 and 49 years old with primary liver carcinoma and hepatitis B virus infection. Both conserved end residues are part of each CDR3. The D gene is left open where the match is weak. Clone size appears in some rows only: once, few, many, or a class for an expanded clone.

>TRBJ2-1|TRBV10-2|TRBD2|-
TGCGCCAGCAGCCTCGAGCGGGAGGATATGTACAATGAGCAGCTCTTC
CASSLEREDMYNEQLF
>TRBJ2-5|TRBV7-9|-|-
TGTGCCAGCAGTTTGGGCGGAGGTGTGGAGATCCAGCACTTC
CASSLGGGVEIQHF
>TRBJ1-2|TRBV12-3/TRBV12-4|TRBD1|-
TGTGCCAGCAGTTTCAGGGGGAGGGGGGCTAACTATGGCTACACCTTC
CASSFRGRGANYGYTF
>TRBJ2-2|TRBV29-1|TRBD1|many
TGCAGCGTTCCCTATTCCGACAGGGTGAGAGTGAACACCGGGGAGCTGTTTTTT
CSVPYSDRVRVNTGELFF
>TRBJ1-3|TRBV29-1|TRBD1|-
TGCAGCGATCAGACAGGGCCTCTTGCAAACACCATATATTTT
CSDQTGPLANTIYF
>TRBJ2-3|TRBV4-2|-|many
TGTGCCAGCAGCCAAGACCCAGCCCTAAGGGCAGATACGCAGTATTTT
CASSQDPALRADTQYF
>TRBJ2-7|TRBV4-1|TRBD1|once
TGCGTCAGCAACCAAGGCTTGGGGACAGGGGCCTTCTACGAGCAGTACTTC
CVSNQGLGTGAFYEQYF
>TRBJ2-6|TRBV11-2|TRBD1|few
TGTGCCAGCAGTATGGAGGGAGACAGGGGCATTTCCCTCTCTGGGGCCAACGTCCTGACTTTC
CASSMEGDRGISLSGANVLTF
>TRBJ1-2|TRBV4-1|-|-
TGCGCCGGCAGCCAAGAAGGCCGTCTTAACAATGGCTACACCTTC
CAGSQEGRLNNGYTF
>TRBJ2-5|TRBV5-5|-|-
TGTGCCAGCAGCTTACCTCGGTTTCAGGAGACCCAGTACTTC
CASSLPRFQETQYF
>TRBJ2-1|TRBV6-2/TRBV6-3|TRBD1|-
TGTGCCGGCACCAGGGGGCTAACTTACAATGAGCAGTTCTTC
CAGTRGLTYNEQFF
>TRBJ2-1|TRBV4-2|TRBD2|-
TGTGCCAGCAGCCCGACTAGCGGGATCTCCTGCAATGAGCAGTTCTTC
CASSPTSGISCNEQFF
>TRBJ2-2|TRBV29-1|-|few
TGCGGCGTTCTAAGCCCAGGCACCGGGAAGCTGTTTTTT
CGVLSPGTGKLFF
>TRBJ1-5|TRBV5-6|-|-
TGTGCCAGCAGCTATCGGAATCAGCCCCAGCATTTT
CASSYRNQPQHF
>TRBJ2-1|TRBV29-1|-|-
TGCAGCGTGGAATACGTACAGATGCAGTTCTTC
CSVEYVQMQFF
>TRBJ2-5|TRBV5-6|TRBD2|-
TGTGCCAGCAGCTTAGGGGGACTAGGGACCCAGTACTTC
CASSLGGLGTQYF
>TRBJ2-5|TRBV6-2/TRBV6-3|-|-
TGTGCCAGCAGCCCCCTGCTTGCGGGCGGAGAGACCCAGTACTTC
CASSPLLAGGETQYF
>TRBJ1-2|TRBV6-1|-|-
TGTGCCACCTTTGGACGGGGGGCAGGTGGCTACACCTTC
CATFGRGAGGYTF
>TRBJ2-7|TRBV7-9|TRBD1|few
TGTGCCAGCAGCTTATGGAGGACAGGGGTGGAGGAGCAGTACTTC
CASSLWRTGVEEQYF
>TRBJ2-2|TRBV29-1|TRBD1|-
TGCAGCGTTGAGGGACAGGGGGCGCCCGGGGAGCTGGTTTTT
CSVEGQGAPGELVF
>TRBJ2-7|TRBV12-3/TRBV12-4|TRBD1|-
TGTACCAGCAAACCGGGACAGGTGATCTCCTACGAGCAGTACTTC
CTSKPGQVISYEQYF
>TRBJ2-7|TRBV10-3|-|-
TGTGCCATCATTGAAGCCGGGCAAGAGTCGTACTTC
CAIIEAGQESYF
>TRBJ2-5|TRBV29-1|-|-
TGCAGCGTTGGAGGACCCGGGGAGACCCAGTACTTC
CSVGGPGETQYF